This TCR beta chain was recorded in a study of T cell repertoires in cytomegalovirus infection. This CDR3 spans 15 amino acids. Germline V gene lookup returns CDR1 SGHNT and CDR2 YENEEA. V lost 1 base to trimming and J lost 4 bases, with 13 bases between them. Regarding the study as a whole: The study found HLA-C-restricted CMV-specific TCR beta clonotypes dominating the ex vivo response.

TCRdb recomputed calls from the reads with MiXCR, one row per CDR3 protein. The sample records 310,000 or so distinct CDR3 sequences, roughly 25% being singletons. This clonotype was recorded once. Its cognate antigen is unknown. The sample in question was cultured PBMCs, obtained from culture after CMV antigen stimulation. This clonotype was sampled from a human donor in good health (CMV status not recorded). Some clones in this sample may be carry-over from other donors' samples. The J gene is TRBJ2-5, the V gene TRBV11-3, with D possibly matching TRBD2 (5 bases). The CDR3: CASSLGTYRGETQYF. CDR3 sequence (DNA): TGTGCCAGCAGCTTAGGGACCTACCGGGGAGAGACCCAGTACTTC.